This T cell receptor beta chain was sequenced for a study of T-cell reconstitution after alpha-beta-depleted transplantation in children. The library targeted TCRbeta and was prepared with unique molecular identifiers. MiXCR, applied by TCRdb to the PCR reads, yields one record per CDR3 protein. The table lists hundreds of thousands of distinct CDR3 sequences, around 8% of them singletons. This clonotype was counted between two and nine times. The V end lost 7 bases, the J end lost 1 base, and 14 bases lay between the germline ends. The CDR3 is 14 residues long. In germline, CDR1 is MRHNA, CDR2 SNTAGT.

The clonotype was recovered from a male patient under 18 who had a stem cell transplant for acute lymphoblastic leukemia, so the T cells may come from the graft donor. Here the sequenced sample was PBMCs, mostly from graft donor cells, taken 180 days after TCRalphabeta/CD19-depleted stem cell transplant. V and J are TRBV6-4 and TRBJ2-7; D ambiguous. The CDR3 DNA is TGTGCCAGCAAACGGGCGGTAGGGTCCTACGAGCAGTACTTC. Amino acids: CASKRAVGSYEQYF.